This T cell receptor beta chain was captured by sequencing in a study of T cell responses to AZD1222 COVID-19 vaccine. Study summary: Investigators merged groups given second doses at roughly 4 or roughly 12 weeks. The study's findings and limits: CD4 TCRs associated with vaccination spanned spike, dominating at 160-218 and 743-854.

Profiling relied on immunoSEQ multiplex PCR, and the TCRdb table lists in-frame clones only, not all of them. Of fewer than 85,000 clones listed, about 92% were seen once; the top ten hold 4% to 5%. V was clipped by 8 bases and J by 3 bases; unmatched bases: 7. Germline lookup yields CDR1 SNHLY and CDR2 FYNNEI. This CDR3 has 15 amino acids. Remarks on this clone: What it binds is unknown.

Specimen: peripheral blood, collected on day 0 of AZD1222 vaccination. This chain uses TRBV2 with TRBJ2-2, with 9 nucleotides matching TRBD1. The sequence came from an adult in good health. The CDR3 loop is CASGRDRDDTGELFF. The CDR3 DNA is TGTGCCAGCGGGAGGGACAGGGACGACACCGGGGAGCTGTTTTTT.